The rows below give T cell receptor beta chains drawn from one sample of a study of radiation and T cells in renal cell carcinoma. Sequencing used immunoSEQ multiplex PCR; TCRdb keeps in-frame clones, though not all of them. This sample carries 40,000 to 50,000 clones, 83% of them seen once, and the ten largest clones take 25% to 35%. The sequencing here drew on blood, taken from a patient whose treatment included radiotherapy and nephrectomy. Receptors were obtained from a woman aged 70-85 years with renal cell carcinoma. Each CDR3 is given with its conserved first and last residue. D genes are given only for firm matches. Rows may omit the clone size; those that give it use once, few, many or a size class.

. | TRBJ2-7 | TRBV21-1 | . | CASSKGLAGGFYEQYF | TGTGCCAGCAGCAAGGGACTAGCGGGGGGATTCTACGAGCAGTACTTC
TRBD1 | TRBJ2-6 | TRBV13 | . | CASSPHPPGTGRFSGANVLTF | TGTGCCAGCAGCCCACACCCCCCCGGGACAGGGCGGTTTTCTGGGGCCAACGTCCTGACTTTC
TRBD1 | TRBJ1-2 | TRBV6-5 | . | CASSPLGQGAHTF | TGTGCCAGCAGCCCACTAGGGCAGGGGGCACACACCTTC
. | TRBJ1-1 | TRBV6-5 | . | CASSFSFGGAEEAFF | TGTGCCAGCAGTTTTTCTTTTGGGGGGGCAGAAGAAGCTTTCTTT
. | TRBJ2-3 | TRBV5-4 | . | CASSLEVGGDTQYF | TGTGCCAGCAGTTTGGAAGTCGGGGGAGATACGCAGTATTTT
TRBD1 | TRBJ1-5 | TRBV5-5 | once | CASSLAGQDQPQHF | TGTGCCAGCAGCTTGGCAGGACAGGATCAGCCCCAGCATTTT
. | TRBJ2-7 | TRBV2 | . | CASSEEPRLEYEQYF | TGTGCCAGCAGTGAAGAACCCCGACTAGAGTACGAGCAGTACTTC
. | TRBJ1-1 | TRBV2 | . | CASRVRADTEAFF | TGTGCCAGCAGGGTAAGGGCGGACACTGAAGCTTTCTTT
TRBD1 | TRBJ1-3 | TRBV5-1 | . | CASSQTGVSGNTIYF | TGCGCCAGCAGCCAAACAGGGGTCTCTGGAAACACCATATATTTT
TRBD1 | TRBJ2-1 | TRBV29-1 | . | CSSDRGHYNEQFF | TGCAGCTCCGACAGGGGCCACTACAATGAGCAGTTCTTC
TRBD1 | TRBJ2-1 | TRBV6-5 | once | CASSYSGQGYNEQFF | TGTGCCAGCAGTTACTCGGGACAGGGATACAATGAGCAGTTCTTC
TRBD1 | TRBJ1-6 | TRBV7-7 | once | CASSLAGGQGHSPLHF | TGTGCCAGCAGCTTAGCGGGGGGACAGGGGCATTCACCCCTCCACTTT
. | TRBJ1-5 | TRBV11-2 | . | CASSLEQGLQPQHF | TGTGCCAGCAGCTTAGAACAGGGCCTTCAGCCCCAGCATTTT
. | TRBJ1-5 | TRBV6-1 | . | CASSVGGNQPQHF | TGTGCCAGCAGTGTAGGGGGCAATCAGCCCCAGCATTTT
TRBD1 | TRBJ2-7 | TRBV11-2 | once | CASSFGPVQGTATYEQYF | TGTGCCAGCAGCTTTGGTCCCGTTCAGGGGACAGCGACCTACGAGCAGTACTTC
. | TRBJ2-1 | TRBV5-4 | . | CASSLAGARNEQFF | TGTGCCAGCAGCTTGGCGGGGGCAAGAAATGAGCAGTTCTTC
. | TRBJ2-7 | TRBV27 | . | CASSLSPGPVSDYEQYF | TGTGCCAGCAGTTTATCGCCAGGCCCCGTCTCTGACTACGAGCAGTACTTC
. | TRBJ2-2 | TRBV5-6 | . | CASSFSAGWAGELFF | TGTGCCAGCAGCTTTTCGGCAGGGTGGGCCGGGGAGCTGTTTTTT
TRBD2 | TRBJ2-3 | TRBV4-2 | . | CASSQETSSTDTQYF | TGTGCCAGCAGCCAAGAGACTAGCTCAACAGATACGCAGTATTTT
. | TRBJ2-5 | TRBV29-1 | . | CSVVRSFQETQYF | TGCAGCGTTGTTCGGAGTTTCCAAGAGACCCAGTACTTC
. | TRBJ1-1 | TRBV19 | . | CASSTGDIAKRDEAFF | TGTGCCAGTAGTACCGGGGACATCGCTAAGAGGGATGAAGCTTTCTTT
. | TRBJ2-6 | TRBV19 | . | CASSIWGSGANVLTF | TGTGCCAGTAGTATCTGGGGCTCTGGGGCCAACGTCCTGACTTTC
. | TRBJ2-2 | TRBV5-1 | . | CASSYHSSATGELFF | TGCGCCAGCAGTTACCATTCTAGCGCTACCGGGGAGCTGTTTTTT
. | TRBJ1-5 | TRBV30 | . | CAWSVSSNQPQHF | TGTGCCTGGAGTGTAAGTAGCAATCAGCCCCAGCATTTT
TRBD1 | TRBJ1-2 | TRBV5-1 | . | CASRGQGANYGYTF | TGCGCCAGCAGGGGCCAGGGGGCTAACTATGGCTACACCTTC
. | TRBJ1-5 | TRBV19 | . | CASSIWPGPQHF | TGTGCCAGTAGTATATGGCCAGGGCCCCAGCATTTT
. | TRBJ2-2 | TRBV23-1 | . | CASPRKGTGELFF | TGCGCCAGCCCCCGAAAGGGCACCGGGGAGCTGTTTTTT
TRBD1 | TRBJ2-7 | TRBV7-2 | few | CASSLKPDRGLYEQYF | TGTGCCAGCAGCTTAAAACCGGACAGGGGGCTCTACGAGCAGTACTTC
. | TRBJ2-5 | TRBV5-6 | few | CASSSQETQYF | TGTGCCAGCAGCTCACAAGAGACCCAGTACTTC
TRBD1 | TRBJ2-3 | TRBV7-9 | . | CASSVDRETDTQYF | TGTGCCAGCAGCGTGGACAGGGAAACAGATACGCAGTATTTT
TRBD2 | TRBJ2-1 | TRBV9 | . | CASSGGLAGYNEQFF | TGTGCCAGCAGCGGAGGACTAGCGGGCTACAATGAGCAGTTCTTC
. | TRBJ1-5 | TRBV6-1 | . | CASNPTVLAGKPQHF | TGTGCCAGCAACCCGACAGTTCTCGCGGGGAAGCCCCAGCATTTT
. | TRBJ2-7 | TRBV7-7 | . | CASSLSDGNGYEQYF | TGTGCCAGCAGCTTATCGGACGGGAACGGCTACGAGCAGTACTTC
. | TRBJ1-4 | TRBV5-1 | . | CASSGQTTNEKLFF | TGCGCCAGCAGTGGACAGACAACTAATGAAAAACTGTTTTTT
TRBD1 | TRBJ1-2 | TRBV5-1 | . | CASTRGEGAEYGYTF | TGCGCCAGCACCCGGGGGGAGGGGGCGGAATATGGCTACACCTTC
. | TRBJ2-5 | TRBV18 | . | CASSPWGDQETQYF | TGTGCCAGCTCACCTTGGGGGGACCAAGAGACCCAGTACTTC
. | TRBJ2-2 | TRBV5-1 | . | CASSPSERAGELFF | TGCGCCAGCAGCCCTTCGGAGAGGGCCGGGGAGCTGTTTTTT
TRBD1 | TRBJ1-5 | TRBV10-3 | once | CAISETKTGRPSNQPQHF | TGTGCCATCAGTGAGACTAAGACAGGGAGGCCTAGCAATCAGCCCCAGCATTTT
. | TRBJ2-5 | TRBV5-4 | . | CASSSKRTVQETQYF | TGTGCCAGCAGCTCAAAGAGGACGGTTCAAGAGACCCAGTACTTC
. | TRBJ1-4 | TRBV7-9 | . | CASSSTSEKLFF | TGTGCCAGCAGCTCCACGAGCGAAAAACTGTTTTTT
TRBD2 | TRBJ2-3 | TRBV29-1 | . | CSAGTSVLEGTDTQYF | TGCAGCGCCGGGACTAGCGTGCTAGAGGGCACAGATACGCAGTATTTT
. | TRBJ1-3 | TRBV5-1 | . | CASTDSGNTIYF | TGCGCCAGCACAGATTCTGGAAACACCATATATTTT
TRBD1 | TRBJ2-7 | TRBV4-2 | . | CASSQESTGSSYEQYF | TGTGCCAGCAGCCAAGAGTCGACAGGGTCTTCCTACGAGCAGTACTTC
. | TRBJ1-4 | TRBV19 | . | CATAQGRANEKLFF | TGTGCCACGGCGCAGGGTAGGGCTAATGAAAAACTGTTTTTT
TRBD2 | TRBJ2-3 | TRBV7-3 | . | CASSPGLAGFRDTQYF | TGTGCCAGCAGCCCAGGACTAGCGGGGTTCAGGGATACGCAGTATTTT
. | TRBJ2-1 | TRBV5-1 | . | CASSLSGTLVNEQFF | TGCGCCAGCAGCTTATCCGGGACGCTTGTTAATGAGCAGTTCTTC
. | TRBJ2-7 | TRBV14 | . | CASSQGRRGQYF | TGTGCCAGCAGCCAAGGCCGGCGAGGGCAGTACTTC
. | TRBJ2-2 | TRBV7-5 | few | CVRSLGWAGEDTGELFF | TGTGTCAGAAGCTTAGGATGGGCAGGGGAGGACACCGGGGAGCTGTTTTTT
TRBD2 | TRBJ2-1 | TRBV29-1 | . | CSVKLAGGGYNEQFF | TGCAGCGTCAAACTAGCGGGAGGGGGTTACAATGAGCAGTTCTTC
. | TRBJ1-5 | TRBV7-2 | . | CASSPGRGLPQHF | TGTGCCAGCAGCCCGGGTCGCGGACTTCCCCAGCATTTT